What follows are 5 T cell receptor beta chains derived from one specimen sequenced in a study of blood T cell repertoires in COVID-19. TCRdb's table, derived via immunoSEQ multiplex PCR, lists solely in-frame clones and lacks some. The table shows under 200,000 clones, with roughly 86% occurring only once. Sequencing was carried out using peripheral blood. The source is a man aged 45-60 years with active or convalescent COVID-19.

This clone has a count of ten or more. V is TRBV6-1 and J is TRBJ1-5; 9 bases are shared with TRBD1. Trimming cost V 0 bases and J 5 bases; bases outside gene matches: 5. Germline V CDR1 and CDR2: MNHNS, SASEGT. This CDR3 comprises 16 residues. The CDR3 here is CASSEAGTGPHQPQHF. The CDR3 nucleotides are TGTGCCAGCAGTGAAGCCGGGACAGGGCCCCATCAGCCCCAGCATTTT.

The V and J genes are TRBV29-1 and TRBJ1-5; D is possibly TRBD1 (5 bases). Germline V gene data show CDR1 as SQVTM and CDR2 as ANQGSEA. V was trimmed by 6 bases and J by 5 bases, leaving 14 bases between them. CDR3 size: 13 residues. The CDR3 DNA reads TGCAGCGTCGCGCAGGGTATAGATCAGCCCCAGCATTTT. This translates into CSVAQGIDQPQHF.

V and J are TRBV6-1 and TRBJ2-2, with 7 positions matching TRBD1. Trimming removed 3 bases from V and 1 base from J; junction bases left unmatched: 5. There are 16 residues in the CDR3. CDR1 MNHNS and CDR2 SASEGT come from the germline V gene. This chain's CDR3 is CASSDDRDRNTGELFF. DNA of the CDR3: TGTGCCAGCAGTGACGACCGGGACAGGAACACCGGGGAGCTGTTTTTT.

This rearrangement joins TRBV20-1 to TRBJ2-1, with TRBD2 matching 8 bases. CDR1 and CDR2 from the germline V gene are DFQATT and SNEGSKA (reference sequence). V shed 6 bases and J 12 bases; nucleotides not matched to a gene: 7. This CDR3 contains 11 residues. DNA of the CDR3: TGCAGTGCGAAGAGCGGGAGACGGCAGTTCTTC. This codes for CSAKSGRRQFF.

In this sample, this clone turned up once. As DNA, the CDR3 is TGCAGCGTTGATGGGGCTAGCGGGAGAGGGGGCCCTCCCTACCAAGAGACCCAGTACTTC. Amino acids: CSVDGASGRGGPPYQETQYF. The chain joins TRBV29-1 to TRBJ2-5; the match to TRBD2 covers 10 bases. This CDR3 is 20 amino acids long. Per germline, CDR1 SQVTM and CDR2 ANQGSEA. J was trimmed by 0 bases and V by 3 bases; bases with no gene match: 19.